The 29 T cell receptor beta chains reported below all come from one sample, sequenced in a study of beta chain features in type 1 diabetes. Antigens of these TCRs are unknown. Study-level points and caveats: TCRB CDR3s were moderately but significantly shorter in Type 1 diabetes patients in all four CD4+ subsets.

The authors reverse transcribed all of the isolated RNA, so sequencing captured expressed TCRB transcripts. Measured with immunoSEQ multiplex PCR; TCRdb has only the in-frame clones, and not every one. The sample includes 100,000 to 150,000 clones, 9% seen only once; the top ten take 0.75%. Sequenced input: central memory CD4+ T cells from blood. The receptors shown here come from a man aged 25-45 years with type 1 diabetes.

The chain is built from TRBV5-1 and TRBJ2-7, with 10 bases lining up with TRBD1. CDR1 and CDR2 from the germline V gene are SGHRS and YFSETQ. The CDR3 runs to 15 residues. J lost 2 bases, V lost 7 bases, and 9 bases had no gene match. The CDR3 sequence: CASGSGTGVTYEQYF. Written as DNA, the CDR3 is TGCGCCAGCGGATCCGGGACAGGGGTAACCTACGAGCAGTACTTC.

The chain employs TRBV27 and TRBJ2-3, with D perhaps matching TRBD2 (5 bases). The germline gives CDR1 MNHEY, CDR2 SMNVEV (reference sequence). CDR3 length: 13 amino acids. With 7 bases removed from V and 2 bases from J, the gap between germline ends came to 10 bases. The CDR3: CASMSGNTDTQYF. For the CDR3, the DNA is TGTGCCAGCATGTCGGGGAACACAGATACGCAGTATTTT.

This chain connects TRBV9 to TRBJ1-4; no firm D call. Germline V CDR1 and CDR2: SGDLS, YYNGEE. V was clipped by 1 base and J by 8 bases, with 6 bases between them. This CDR3 contains 12 residues. The CDR3 reads CASSVFGEKLFF. The DNA of the CDR3 is TGTGCCAGCAGCGTATTCGGGGAAAAACTGTTTTTT.

This clone occurred a few times. The chain recombines TRBV30 with TRBJ2-1, with D perhaps TRBD2 (6 bases). This CDR3 region has 13 residues. Germline V gives CDR1 GTSNPN, CDR2 SVGIG (reference sequence). V dropped 5 bases and J dropped 4 bases, with 12 bases sitting between them. CDR3 protein: CAWRLDPYNEQFF. DNA of the CDR3: TGTGCCTGGCGACTAGACCCTTACAATGAGCAGTTCTTC.

This clone occurred a few times. The chain couples TRBV29-1 to TRBJ1-2; 9 bases agree with TRBD1. The CDR3 sequence is 14 residues long. Germline trimming cut 6 bases from V and 5 bases from J; bases unmatched to any gene: 10. The germline V gene has CDR1 SQVTM and CDR2 ANQGSEA. CDR3 region: CSVSTGTGRYGYTF. The CDR3 coding sequence is TGCAGCGTCAGCACAGGGACAGGGAGGTATGGCTACACCTTC.

This clone was seen more than once but under ten times. The chain links TRBV2 to TRBJ2-2; no clear D gene. The CDR3 length is 16 residues. The V and J ends lost 5 bases and 7 bases respectively, with 20 bases between them. Germline CDR1 and CDR2: SNHLY and FYNNEI. The CDR3 loop is CASSLNFGPLDGELFF. The CDR3 nucleotides read TGTGCCAGCAGTTTGAATTTTGGTCCGTTAGACGGGGAGCTGTTTTTT.

The rearrangement links TRBV11-2 to TRBJ2-5; 7 nucleotides match TRBD2. This CDR3 has 16 residues. Trimming cost V 5 bases and J 2 bases; bases outside gene matches: 11. Germline assignment: CDR1 SGHAT and CDR2 FQNNGV. CDR3 coding DNA: TGTGCCAGCAGCCCCCGGGTCACTAGCGATCAAGAGACCCAGTACTTC. It encodes CASSPRVTSDQETQYF.

This clone was seen a few times. The chain links TRBV5-1 to TRBJ1-1; TRBD1 might be the D (5 bases). V shed 3 bases and J shed 1 base, with 7 bases lying between them. Germline CDR1 reads SGHRS; CDR2 reads YFSETQ. CDR3 length equals 13 residues. CDR3 loop: CASSWGGNTEAFF. The CDR3 bases are TGCGCCAGCAGCTGGGGGGGGAACACTGAAGCTTTCTTT.

This clone has just a few counts. The CDR3 region is CASSRSRDTEAFF. In nucleotides, the CDR3 is TGTGCCAGCAGCCGATCCAGGGACACTGAAGCTTTCTTT. The chain uses TRBV13 and TRBJ1-1, with D possibly matching TRBD1 (5 bases). The CDR3 is 13 amino acids. Trimming took 5 bases from V and 3 from J, leaving 10 bases between them. Germline assignment: CDR1 PRHDT and CDR2 FYEKMQ (reference sequence).

The rearrangement uses TRBV2 and TRBJ1-1; D is unclear. The CDR3 totals 16 residues. Trimming stripped 3 bases from V and 1 base from J, with 15 bases between. From germline, CDR1 is SNHLY and CDR2 FYNNEI. CDR3 sequence (DNA): TGTGCCAGCAGTGATGCCCGGGGTTTAGCGAACACTGAAGCTTTCTTT. The encoded protein is CASSDARGLANTEAFF.

As to this clone: The same CDR3 arises from other DNA sequences in this sample as well. The chain couples TRBV14 to TRBJ2-7, with D maybe TRBD1 (5 bases). The germline V and J ends were trimmed by 2 bases and 4 bases, with 9 bases remaining between them. Germline V gives CDR1 SGHDN, CDR2 FVKESK. This CDR3 has 13 amino acids. The DNA of the CDR3 is TGTGCCAGCAGCCAATCATCAGGGTACGAGCAGTACTTC. Residues: CASSQSSGYEQYF.

This chain connects TRBV18 to TRBJ2-5; tentative D call: TRBD1 (5 bases). Trimming removed 3 bases from V and 5 bases from J, with 10 bases in between. This CDR3 is 13 amino acids long. Germline CDR1 KGHSH, CDR2 LQKENI. The CDR3 region has the DNA TGTGCCAGCTCACCGCCGGCAGGGGAGACCCAGTACTTC. It translates to CASSPPAGETQYF.

This clone was detected a few times. The genes are TRBV6-6 and TRBJ2-7; 10 bases agree with TRBD1. The CDR3 is 15 residues long. Germline CDR1 and CDR2: MNHNY and SVGAGI (reference sequence). Germline trimming cut 2 bases from V and 2 bases from J; bases unmatched to any gene: 3. The CDR3 region is CASSYGTGVPYEQYF. In DNA, the CDR3 is TGTGCCAGCAGTTACGGGACAGGGGTGCCCTACGAGCAGTACTTC.

This clone has a handful of counts. The chain has TRBV7-2 and TRBJ2-1; 10 positions agree with TRBD2. The ends lost 6 bases at V and 10 bases at J; junction bases unmatched: 6. Germline V gene lookup returns CDR1 SGHTA and CDR2 FQGNSA. The CDR3 loop spans 13 amino acids. CDR3 region: CASRILAGVEQFF. The DNA of the CDR3 is TGTGCCAGCAGGATCCTAGCGGGGGTAGAGCAGTTCTTC.

This clone was detected ten times or more. One end of the junction does not line up with germline, which may come from a read error. This chain uses TRBV7-7 with TRBJ2-3, with 8 positions matching TRBD2. This CDR3 region has 15 residues. Germline values: CDR1 SSHAT, CDR2 FNYEAQ (reference sequence). In DNA form, the CDR3 reads TGTGCTAGCAGCCTCGCGGGGGGAGCCGCAGATACGCAGTATTTT. Translated, it gives CASSLAGGAADTQYF.

This chain uses TRBV15 with TRBJ1-2; D not certain. V was shortened by 0 bases and J by 7 bases, with 12 bases between the two germline ends. Germline V gives CDR1 LNHNV, CDR2 YYDKDF (reference sequence). The CDR3 length is 14 residues. CDR3: CATSRDASFSGYTF. The CDR3 nucleotides are TGTGCCACCAGCAGAGATGCTTCCTTCAGTGGCTACACCTTC.

This rearrangement joins TRBV7-9 to TRBJ2-7, with a weak D call TRBD1 (6 bases). This CDR3 contains 15 residues. Germline assignment: CDR1 SEHNR and CDR2 FQNEAQ (reference sequence). Trimming took 4 bases from V and 4 from J, leaving 17 bases between them. In DNA, the CDR3 is TGTGCCAGCAGCTCCAATGAGGGGGTACAATACGAGCAGTACTTC. Its translation is CASSSNEGVQYEQYF.

The chain recombines TRBV10-3 with TRBJ2-1; D possibly corresponds to TRBD2 (7 bases). Trimming pared 10 bases from V and 6 bases from J, leaving 16 bases between. CDR1 and CDR2 from the germline V gene are ENHRY and SYGVKD. The CDR3 runs 13 residues. CDR3 residues: CATGGRGRNEQFF. The CDR3, as DNA: TGTGCCACCGGAGGGCGGGGGCGCAATGAGCAGTTCTTC.

This clone was counted only a few times. DNA for the CDR3: TGCGCCAGCAGCCAGGGAGGGCAGGATCACTATGGCTACACCTTC. Its protein is CASSQGGQDHYGYTF. V and J are TRBV4-3 and TRBJ1-2, with no clear D. The germline V and J ends were trimmed by 3 bases and 3 bases, with 14 bases remaining between them. The CDR3 loop spans 15 amino acids. The germline V gene has CDR1 LGHNA and CDR2 YSLEER.

V and J are TRBV5-1 and TRBJ1-4, with TRBD1 identical over 11 bases. The germline gives CDR1 SGHRS, CDR2 YFSETQ. The CDR3 totals 14 residues. The ends lost 3 bases at V and 8 bases at J; junction bases unmatched: 3. In DNA form, the CDR3 reads TGCGCCAGCAGCTGGGGACAGGGGGTCGAAAAACTGTTTTTT. Translated: CASSWGQGVEKLFF.

The rearrangement joins TRBV7-2 to TRBJ2-7; D is unresolved. The V end was cut by 3 bases, the J end by 3 bases, with 6 bases between. The CDR3 is made up of 12 amino acids. The germline gives CDR1 SGHTA, CDR2 FQGNSA. The CDR3 reads CASSLQVYEQYF. As DNA, the CDR3 is TGTGCCAGCAGCTTGCAGGTCTACGAGCAGTACTTC.

This clone was counted at least ten times. Here the CDR3 reads CSVVRQGGQETQYF. The CDR3 coding sequence is TGCAGCGTTGTCCGACAGGGCGGACAAGAGACCCAGTACTTC. The rearrangement uses TRBV29-1 and TRBJ2-5; TRBD1 aligns across 7 bases. This CDR3 has 14 amino acids. V was clipped by 4 bases and J by 2 bases; unmatched bases: 7. Per germline, CDR1 SQVTM and CDR2 ANQGSEA.

This clone turned up a few times. CDR3 loop: CASSFDSYETQYF. The CDR3 nucleotides read TGTGCCAGCAGTTTCGACAGCTACGAGACCCAGTACTTC. This chain connects TRBV28 to TRBJ2-5; D might be TRBD1 (5 bases). From germline, CDR1 is MDHEN and CDR2 SYDVKM. CDR3 length: 13 residues. The V end lost 3 bases, the J end lost 5 bases, and 10 bases lay between the germline ends.

The chain combines TRBV29-1 with TRBJ2-7, with 8 bases identical to TRBD1. From germline, CDR1 is SQVTM and CDR2 ANQGSEA. The CDR3 extends over 14 amino acids. Trimming removed 5 bases from V and 5 bases from J; junction bases left unmatched: 11. The CDR3 spells CSVQGGQGVDEQYF. Here the CDR3 DNA reads TGCAGCGTTCAAGGAGGACAGGGTGTGGACGAGCAGTACTTC.

This clone has only a few counts. This sequence joins TRBV7-3 and TRBJ2-3; 7 bases agree with TRBD2. The CDR3 has 15 residues. From germline, CDR1 is SGHTA and CDR2 FQGTGA. V was pared by 5 bases and J by 2 bases, with 7 bases of the junction left unmatched. In DNA, the CDR3 is TGTGCCAGCAGCCCCTCACGGGGGGACACAGATACGCAGTATTTT. Translated, it gives CASSPSRGDTDTQYF.

Of note for this clone: One junction end does not reproduce the germline sequence, and a read error may be involved. The rearrangement joins TRBV7-7 to TRBJ2-5; the D is unclear. Germline CDR1 is SSHAT and CDR2 is FNYEAQ (reference sequence). The CDR3 is 14 amino acids. CDR3 nucleotides: TGTGCTAGCAGCTTTAACATGGCGGAAGAGACCCAGTACTTC. This translates into CASSFNMAEETQYF.

This chain connects TRBV6-6 to TRBJ2-7, with 10 bases matching TRBD2. Per the germline V gene, CDR1 is MNHNY and CDR2 is SVGAGI (reference sequence). V trimming: 5 bases; J trimming: 5 bases; junction bases outside the gene matches: 9. This CDR3 contains 15 residues. The CDR3 sequence: CASSPGGLAGDEQYF. DNA for the CDR3: TGTGCCAGCAGTCCCGGTGGGCTAGCGGGGGACGAGCAGTACTTC.

V and J are TRBV27 and TRBJ2-2; 9 bases map to TRBD2. This CDR3 has 17 residues. Trimming cost V 2 bases and J 2 bases; bases outside gene matches: 6. Looked up from germline, CDR1 is MNHEY and CDR2 is SMNVEV (reference sequence). CDR3 loop: CASSLDSGGLNTGELFF. CDR3 DNA sequence: TGTGCCAGCAGTTTAGATAGCGGGGGTCTCAACACCGGGGAGCTGTTTTTT.

Only a few counts were recorded for this clone. CDR3 in DNA: TGCAGCGTTTCGACAGGGCGGGGAGATTATGGCTACACCTTC. It is translated as CSVSTGRGDYGYTF. The chain employs TRBV29-1 and TRBJ1-2, with 7 bases fitting TRBD1. The CDR3 is 14 amino acids. The V and J ends lost 5 bases and 5 bases, in that order; junction bases with no gene match: 11. The V gene's germline CDR1 is SQVTM and CDR2 ANQGSEA.